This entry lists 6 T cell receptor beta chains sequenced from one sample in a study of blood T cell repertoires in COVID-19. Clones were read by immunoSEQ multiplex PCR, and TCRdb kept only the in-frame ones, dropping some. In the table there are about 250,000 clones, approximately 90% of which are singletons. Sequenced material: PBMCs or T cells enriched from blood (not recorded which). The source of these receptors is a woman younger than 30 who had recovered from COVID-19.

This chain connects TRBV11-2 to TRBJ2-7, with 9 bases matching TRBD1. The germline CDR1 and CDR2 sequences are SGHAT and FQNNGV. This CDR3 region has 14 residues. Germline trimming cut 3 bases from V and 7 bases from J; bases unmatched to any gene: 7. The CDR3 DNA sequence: TGTGCCAGCAGCTTTTCTTACAGGGGGCAGGAGCAGTACTTC. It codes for CASSFSYRGQEQYF.

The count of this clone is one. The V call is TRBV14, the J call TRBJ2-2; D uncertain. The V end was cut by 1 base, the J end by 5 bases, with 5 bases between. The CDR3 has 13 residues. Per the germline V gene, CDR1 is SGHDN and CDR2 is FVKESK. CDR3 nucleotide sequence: TGTGCCAGCAGCCAAGTAATGACCGGGGAGCTGTTTTTT. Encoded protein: CASSQVMTGELFF.

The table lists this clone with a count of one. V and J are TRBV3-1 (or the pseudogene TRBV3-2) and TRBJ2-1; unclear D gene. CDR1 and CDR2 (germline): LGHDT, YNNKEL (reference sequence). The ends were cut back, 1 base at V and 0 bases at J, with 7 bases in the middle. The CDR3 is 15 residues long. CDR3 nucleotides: TGTGCCAGCAGCCAAGTACTCCGCTCCTACAATGAGCAGTTCTTC. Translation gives CASSQVLRSYNEQFF.

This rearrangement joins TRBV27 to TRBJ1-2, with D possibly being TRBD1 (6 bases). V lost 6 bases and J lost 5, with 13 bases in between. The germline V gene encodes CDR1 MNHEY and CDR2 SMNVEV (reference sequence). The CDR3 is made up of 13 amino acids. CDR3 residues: CASRMNQGYGYTF. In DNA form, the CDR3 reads TGTGCCAGCAGGATGAACCAGGGGTATGGCTACACCTTC.

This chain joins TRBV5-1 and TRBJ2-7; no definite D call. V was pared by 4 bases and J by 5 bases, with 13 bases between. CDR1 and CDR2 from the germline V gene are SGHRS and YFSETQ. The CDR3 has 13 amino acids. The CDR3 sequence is CASSLDHTDEQYF. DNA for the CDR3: TGCGCCAGCAGCCTGGATCATACAGACGAGCAGTACTTC.

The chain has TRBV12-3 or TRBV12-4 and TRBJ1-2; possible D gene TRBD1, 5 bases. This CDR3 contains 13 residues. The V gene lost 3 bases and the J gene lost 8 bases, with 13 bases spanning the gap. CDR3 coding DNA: TGTGCCAGCAGTTTTGCCAGGGAGGACGGCTACACCTTC. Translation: CASSFAREDGYTF.